The clone carrying this T cell receptor (beta chain) was observed a few times. Its antigen is undetermined. The data were obtained in a study of T-cell memory formation after mild COVID-19. Whole-study findings and limits: CD4+ bias marked clones expanding day 15 to 37, unlike balanced contracting clones.

The germline V gene has CDR1 SEHNR and CDR2 FQNEAQ (reference sequence). V was pared by 3 bases and J by 8 bases, with 15 bases between. The length of the CDR3 is 14 residues. TCRdb independently ran MiXCR on the 5' RACE reads; one entry per CDR3 protein. The top ten clones hold 7% to 9.5% of a sample with about 430,000 distinct CDR3 sequences, approximately 24% of them seen once. This chain uses TRBV7-9 with TRBJ2-3; D is unclear. What was sequenced was PBMCs or a T cell subset sorted from them (not recorded which). The origin of this receptor is an adult woman who had mild COVID-19 (a few samples of this study predate the infection). Cell type and time point are not known. The CDR3 loop reads CASSFEWGIGTQYF. In DNA, the CDR3 is TGTGCCAGCAGCTTTGAATGGGGAATTGGTACGCAGTATTTT.